This is a list of T cell receptor beta chains from one sample in a study of a mutant IDH1 vaccine in newly diagnosed glioma. Sequencing used immunoSEQ multiplex PCR; TCRdb keeps in-frame clones, though not all of them. The sample has about 92,000 clones, around 80% seen once. Here the sequenced sample was PBMCs, taken from a glioma patient treated with radiotherapy, temozolomide or both. The source of these receptors is a man between 35 and 55 years old with glioma. Each CDR3 is given with its conserved first and last residue. A D gene is named only where the DNA matches it firmly. Clone sizes are given selectively: once, few, many, or a class where the clone is expanded.

J: TRBJ2-7
D: NA
V: TRBV5-4
size: NA
DNA: TGTGCCAGCAGCCCCAGGACCGGTTTGGAGCAGTACTTC
CDR3: CASSPRTGLEQYF

J: TRBJ1-1
D: TRBD1
V: TRBV19
size: NA
DNA: TGTGCCAGTAGTATATGGACAGGGAACACTGAAGCTTTCTTT
CDR3: CASSIWTGNTEAFF

J: TRBJ1-5
D: NA
V: TRBV29-1
size: few
DNA: TGCAGCGTCGGACAGTCAGGCAATCAGCCCCAGCATTTT
CDR3: CSVGQSGNQPQHF

J: TRBJ1-1
D: NA
V: TRBV18
size: NA
DNA: TGTGCCAGCTCACACCAGGGAGGAAAGGTTGAAGCTTTCTTT
CDR3: CASSHQGGKVEAFF

J: TRBJ2-7
D: TRBD2
V: TRBV30
size: NA
DNA: TGTGCCTGGGCCGGGACTAGCGTCTACTACGAGCAGTACTTC
CDR3: CAWAGTSVYYEQYF

J: TRBJ2-1
D: TRBD2
V: TRBV19
size: NA
DNA: TGTGCCAGTACCCTTAACCCGGCTAGCGGGAGTGAGCAGTTCTTC
CDR3: CASTLNPASGSEQFF

J: TRBJ2-5
D: NA
V: TRBV11-1
size: NA
DNA: TGTGCCAGCAGCGTGTACAGGGCCCAAGAGACCCAGTACTTC
CDR3: CASSVYRAQETQYF

J: TRBJ1-5
D: TRBD1
V: TRBV10-3
size: NA
DNA: TGTGCCATCAGTGGTACAGGGGGCGGTCAGCCCCAGCATTTT
CDR3: CAISGTGGGQPQHF

J: TRBJ1-1
D: TRBD1
V: TRBV5-4
size: medium-sized
DNA: TGTGCCAGCACCCCGGGACAGGAGAACACTGAAGCTTTCTTT
CDR3: CASTPGQENTEAFF

J: TRBJ2-7
D: TRBD1
V: TRBV27
size: NA
DNA: TGTGCCAGCAGTTTGGAATCCAGGGGGCCACTCTACGAGCAGTACTTC
CDR3: CASSLESRGPLYEQYF

J: TRBJ2-5
D: NA
V: TRBV7-9
size: NA
DNA: TGTGCCAGCAGCTCGTGGTACCAAGAGACCCAGTACTTC
CDR3: CASSSWYQETQYF

J: TRBJ2-3
D: NA
V: TRBV28
size: few
DNA: TGTGCCAGCAGCTCTGGTGGCACAGATACGCAGTATTTT
CDR3: CASSSGGTDTQYF

J: TRBJ2-7
D: NA
V: TRBV28
size: NA
DNA: TGTGCCAGCAGTTTTTTTTATTCGGGCGAGCAGTACTTC
CDR3: CASSFFYSGEQYF

J: TRBJ1-2
D: NA
V: TRBV28
size: NA
DNA: TGTGCCAGCATCCCAGGGAATGACTATGGCTACACCTTC
CDR3: CASIPGNDYGYTF

J: TRBJ1-4
D: NA
V: TRBV18
size: NA
DNA: TGTGCCAGCTCACCACTCCCCGGGGAAAAACTGTTTTTT
CDR3: CASSPLPGEKLFF

J: TRBJ2-7
D: NA
V: TRBV11-3
size: NA
DNA: TGTGCCAGCAGCTTAGGACCAGCTAATTACGAGCAGTACTTC
CDR3: CASSLGPANYEQYF

J: TRBJ1-1
D: TRBD1
V: TRBV5-1
size: NA
DNA: TGCGCCAGCAGCCCCTGGCTGAGGACAGGGGGGGGCCCAATTAGGAACACTGAAGCTTTCTTT
CDR3: CASSPWLRTGGGPIRNTEAFF

J: TRBJ1-1
D: NA
V: TRBV6-5
size: few
DNA: TGTGCCAGCAGTTCGGATTGGAGTGGGAACACTGAAGCTTTCTTT
CDR3: CASSSDWSGNTEAFF

J: TRBJ2-7
D: TRBD1
V: TRBV10-3
size: NA
DNA: TGTGCCATCAGCCCGGGACAGGGCCTCTACGAGCAGTACTTC
CDR3: CAISPGQGLYEQYF

J: TRBJ2-3
D: TRBD1
V: TRBV7-3
size: NA
DNA: TGTGCCAGCAGCCCCCAGGGGGATAGCACAGATACGCAGTATTTT
CDR3: CASSPQGDSTDTQYF

J: TRBJ2-7
D: TRBD2
V: TRBV7-6
size: NA
DNA: TGTGCCAGCAGCTTAGGCGGGGGGGCCTACGAGCAGTACTTC
CDR3: CASSLGGGAYEQYF

J: TRBJ2-7
D: TRBD1
V: TRBV5-6
size: NA
DNA: TGTGCCAGCAGCTCTGAGACAGGGACCAACGAGCAGTACTTC
CDR3: CASSSETGTNEQYF

J: TRBJ1-1
D: NA
V: TRBV7-9
size: few
DNA: TGTGCCAGCAGCTTAGTAAGCCTCTCTGAAGCTTTCTTT
CDR3: CASSLVSLSEAFF

J: TRBJ2-1
D: TRBD1
V: TRBV5-1
size: few
DNA: TGCGCCAGCAGCTTACTCACCGGACAGGGGAGGGGTGAGCAGTTCTTC
CDR3: CASSLLTGQGRGEQFF

J: TRBJ2-5
D: NA
V: TRBV2
size: NA
DNA: TGTGCCAGCTCGGACCCTGGGGAGACCCAGTACTTC
CDR3: CASSDPGETQYF

J: TRBJ2-3
D: TRBD1
V: TRBV10-3
size: NA
DNA: TGTGCCATCAGGCGGACAGGAAGCACAGATACGCAGTATTTT
CDR3: CAIRRTGSTDTQYF

J: TRBJ1-6
D: NA
V: TRBV4-2
size: few
DNA: TGTGCCAGCAGCCAAGATTTTCGGAATAATTCACCCCTCCACTTT
CDR3: CASSQDFRNNSPLHF

J: TRBJ2-3
D: NA
V: TRBV28
size: NA
DNA: TGTGCCAGCGGTTCTCGGGTAACAGATACGCAGTATTTT
CDR3: CASGSRVTDTQYF

J: TRBJ1-2
D: TRBD1
V: TRBV7-9
size: NA
DNA: TGTGCCAGCAGCTTAGCCCTCGGACAGGGTGGCTATGGCTACACCTTC
CDR3: CASSLALGQGGYGYTF

J: TRBJ2-4
D: NA
V: TRBV5-8
size: NA
DNA: TGTGCCAGCAGCTTGCCCGACCCTAAAAACATTCAGTACTTC
CDR3: CASSLPDPKNIQYF

J: TRBJ2-7
D: NA
V: TRBV12-2
size: NA
DNA: TGTGCAAGTCGCTTTAAGACACTTTCCTACGAGCAGTACTTC
CDR3: CASRFKTLSYEQYF

J: TRBJ1-4
D: TRBD1
V: TRBV5-1
size: once
DNA: TGCGCCAGCAGCCAGCCAGGGGGCGCAGGGGAAAAACTGTTTTTT
CDR3: CASSQPGGAGEKLFF

J: TRBJ2-7
D: TRBD2
V: TRBV7-2
size: few
DNA: TGTGCCAGCAGCCGTCCCGGGACTAGCGGGAGCCCGAGCTCCTACGAGCAGTACTTC
CDR3: CASSRPGTSGSPSSYEQYF

J: TRBJ2-1
D: NA
V: TRBV30
size: NA
DNA: TGTGCCTGGAGTGGAGGTGGTTTAGGCTACAATGAGCAGTTCTTC
CDR3: CAWSGGGLGYNEQFF

J: TRBJ2-1
D: TRBD2
V: TRBV6-1
size: NA
DNA: TGTGCCAGCATCGAACTACTAGCGGGGGGCAATGAGCAGTTCTTC
CDR3: CASIELLAGGNEQFF

J: TRBJ1-1
D: NA
V: TRBV5-6
size: few
DNA: TGTGCCAGCACCCAGAACGGGGCCCCGCGGACTGAAGCTTTCTTT
CDR3: CASTQNGAPRTEAFF

J: TRBJ1-4
D: TRBD1
V: TRBV5-4
size: NA
DNA: TGTGCCAGCAGCTTGGCCCTCGGGACAGGGGCCCTCGGGGCCGAAAAACTGTTTTTT
CDR3: CASSLALGTGALGAEKLFF

J: TRBJ2-1
D: TRBD1
V: TRBV2
size: NA
DNA: TGTGCCAGCAGTGAAGTTCTGGACAGGGGGCCTTTCTTC
CDR3: CASSEVLDRGPFF

J: TRBJ1-2
D: TRBD1
V: TRBV29-1
size: once
DNA: TGCAGCGTTGGGGGACAGGGGCGCGGTCTAAATGGCTACACCTTC
CDR3: CSVGGQGRGLNGYTF

J: TRBJ2-2
D: TRBD1
V: TRBV19
size: NA
DNA: TGTGCCAGTAGGTGGACAGGGGGGCGAAGCGGGGAGCTGTTTTTT
CDR3: CASRWTGGRSGELFF

J: TRBJ1-4
D: TRBD1
V: TRBV6-1
size: NA
DNA: TGTGCCAGCAGGACCCCAGGGGGAAAACTGTTTTTT
CDR3: CASRTPGGKLFF

J: TRBJ2-1
D: NA
V: TRBV7-3
size: once
DNA: TGTGCCAGCAGCTTAACAGGTAGGGCCTCGTCCTACAATGAGCAGTTCTTC
CDR3: CASSLTGRASSYNEQFF

J: TRBJ1-1
D: NA
V: TRBV10-2
size: NA
DNA: TGCGCCAGCACCCTGGACAGAACAAACACTGAAGCTTTCTTT
CDR3: CASTLDRTNTEAFF

J: TRBJ2-3
D: NA
V: TRBV19
size: NA
DNA: TGTGCCAGTAGTAAGGATCCAGCCGGGGGCGCAGATACGCAGTATTTT
CDR3: CASSKDPAGGADTQYF

J: TRBJ1-2
D: NA
V: TRBV27
size: NA
DNA: TGTGCCAGCAGTCAGAAGCGTGGCTATGGCTACACCTTC
CDR3: CASSQKRGYGYTF

J: TRBJ1-1
D: TRBD1
V: TRBV30
size: NA
DNA: TGTGCCTGGAGGCCCGACAGGGGAACGACTGAAGCTTTCTTT
CDR3: CAWRPDRGTTEAFF

J: TRBJ2-1
D: TRBD2
V: TRBV5-1
size: NA
DNA: TGCGCCAGCAGCGGGTTCACTAGCGGGAGGGACAATGAGCAGTTCTTC
CDR3: CASSGFTSGRDNEQFF

J: TRBJ1-4
D: NA
V: TRBV7-2
size: NA
DNA: TGTGCCAGCAGCTTACGGCGGCAGAATGAAAAACTGTTTTTT
CDR3: CASSLRRQNEKLFF

J: TRBJ2-3
D: TRBD1
V: TRBV7-9
size: NA
DNA: TGTGCCAGCAGCTCTGGGACAGGGGGCACAGATACGCAGTATTTT
CDR3: CASSSGTGGTDTQYF

J: TRBJ2-5
D: TRBD1
V: TRBV19
size: NA
DNA: TGTGCCACCCGCGGCAGGGGGTCAGAGACCCAGTACTTC
CDR3: CATRGRGSETQYF

J: TRBJ2-1
D: NA
V: TRBV5-4
size: NA
DNA: TGTGCCAGCAGCTCTAAGACAGGAAACTACAATGAGCAGTTCTTC
CDR3: CASSSKTGNYNEQFF

J: TRBJ1-2
D: TRBD1
V: TRBV4-2
size: once
DNA: TGTGCCAGCAGCCCCAGGGGGACAGGGCAATACGACTATGGCTACACCTTC
CDR3: CASSPRGTGQYDYGYTF

J: TRBJ2-5
D: NA
V: TRBV30
size: NA
DNA: TGTGCCTGTTCCAGGGGGGGAGAGACCCAGTACTTC
CDR3: CACSRGGETQYF

J: TRBJ1-2
D: NA
V: TRBV7-2
size: NA
DNA: TGTGCCAGCAGCTTTACGCCACTGACAACCTCTCGAAATGGCTACACCTTC
CDR3: CASSFTPLTTSRNGYTF

J: TRBJ1-2
D: NA
V: TRBV23-1
size: NA
DNA: TGCGCCAGCAGTCACCCCGGAAAGTCCTCTGGCTACACCTTC
CDR3: CASSHPGKSSGYTF

J: TRBJ2-7
D: NA
V: TRBV4-3
size: NA
DNA: TGCGCCAGCAGCCAAGCCCCGGGGAATTCCTACGAGCAGTACTTC
CDR3: CASSQAPGNSYEQYF

J: TRBJ2-7
D: NA
V: TRBV7-8
size: NA
DNA: TGTGCCAGCAGCGCCATTGTGGGGGGCGAACACGAGCAGTACTTC
CDR3: CASSAIVGGEHEQYF

J: TRBJ2-7
D: TRBD2
V: TRBV10-1
size: NA
DNA: TGCGCCAGCAGTGAGGGGGGGGAGCACGAGCAGTACTTC
CDR3: CASSEGGEHEQYF

J: TRBJ1-1
D: NA
V: TRBV14
size: NA
DNA: TGTGCCAGCAGCCAAGAACAGGTCTACACTGAAGCTTTCTTT
CDR3: CASSQEQVYTEAFF

J: TRBJ2-7
D: NA
V: TRBV11-2
size: NA
DNA: TGTGCCAGCAGCTTTAGAAACTCCGGGCCTAGCTACGAGCAGTACTTC
CDR3: CASSFRNSGPSYEQYF